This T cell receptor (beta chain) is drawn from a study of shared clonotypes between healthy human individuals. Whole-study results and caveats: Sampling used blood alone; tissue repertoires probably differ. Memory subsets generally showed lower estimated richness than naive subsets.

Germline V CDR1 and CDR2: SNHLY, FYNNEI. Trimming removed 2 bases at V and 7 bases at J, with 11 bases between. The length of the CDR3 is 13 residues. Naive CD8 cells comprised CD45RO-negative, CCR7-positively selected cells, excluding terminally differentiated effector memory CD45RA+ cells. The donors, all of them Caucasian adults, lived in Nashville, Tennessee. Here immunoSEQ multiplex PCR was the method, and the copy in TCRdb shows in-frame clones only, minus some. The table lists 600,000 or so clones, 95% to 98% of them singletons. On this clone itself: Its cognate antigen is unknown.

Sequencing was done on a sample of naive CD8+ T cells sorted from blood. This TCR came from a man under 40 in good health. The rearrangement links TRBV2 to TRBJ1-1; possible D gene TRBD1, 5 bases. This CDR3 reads CASSEYRTGEAFF. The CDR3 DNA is TGTGCCAGCAGTGAATACAGGACGGGTGAAGCTTTCTTT.